This record covers a single T cell receptor (beta chain). Its antigen remains unidentified. The use of a sample-barcoded 5' primer and a J-beta primer mix characterized a second PCR of roughly 6 to 12 cycles. CDR3-containing paired-end reads numbered at least 2.5 million in each sample. TCRdb re-analysed the 5' RACE reads in MiXCR, keeping a single row per CDR3 protein. The sample has around 1,000,000 distinct CDR3 sequences; more than 30% are singletons. This specimen comes from a study of blood T cells in healthy people across ages. Study outcomes and limitations: PBMCs that were unsorted prevented a conclusive naive versus antigen-experienced comparison. Diversity was higher, and naive CD4+ cells more numerous, in long-lived donors than in aged donors.

The germline V and J ends were trimmed by 2 bases and 1 base, with 14 bases remaining between them. This CDR3 comprises 17 residues. The germline CDR1 and CDR2 sequences are MNHEY and SVGAGI. The specimen sequenced was blood. The sequence was obtained from a man younger than 35 in good health. J is TRBJ2-2 and V is TRBV6-5; the D is unclear. Here the CDR3 reads CASSYPFGSLNTGELFF. DNA for the CDR3: TGTGCCAGCAGTTACCCCTTTGGCAGCCTGAACACCGGGGAGCTGTTTTTT.